This T cell receptor beta chain was recorded in a study of T-cell memory formation after mild COVID-19. V was clipped by 0 bases and J by 5 bases, with 8 bases between them. Per the germline V gene, CDR1 is MNHEY and CDR2 is SVGEGT. The CDR3 runs to 14 residues. TCRdb passed the 5' RACE reads through MiXCR, listing each CDR3 protein once. The sample carries 35,000 to 45,000 distinct CDR3 sequences, roughly 6.6% recorded once. Sequencing was performed on PBMCs or a T cell subset sorted from them (not recorded which). The V gene is TRBV6-2 or TRBV6-3, the J gene TRBJ1-5; no reliable D call. This receptor was taken from an adult who had mild COVID-19 (a few samples of this study predate the infection). Cell type and time point are not known. In DNA, the CDR3 is TGTGCCAGCAGTTACTCAGAGACTCATCAGCCCCAGCATTTT. Amino acid sequence: CASSYSETHQPQHF.